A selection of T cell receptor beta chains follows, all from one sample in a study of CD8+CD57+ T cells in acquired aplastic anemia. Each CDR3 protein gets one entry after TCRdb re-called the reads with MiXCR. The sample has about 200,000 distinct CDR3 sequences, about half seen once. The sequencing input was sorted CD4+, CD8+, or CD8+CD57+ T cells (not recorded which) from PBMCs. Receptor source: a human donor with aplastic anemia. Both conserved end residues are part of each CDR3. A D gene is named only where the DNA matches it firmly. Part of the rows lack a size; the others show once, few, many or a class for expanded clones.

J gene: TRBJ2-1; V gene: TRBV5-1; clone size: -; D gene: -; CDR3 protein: CASNQAGGNEQFF; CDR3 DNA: TGCGCCAGCAACCAAGCGGGTGGCAATGAGCAGTTCTTC
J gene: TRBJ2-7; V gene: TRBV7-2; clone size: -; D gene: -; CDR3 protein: CASRPDSASGNEQYF; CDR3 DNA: TGTGCCAGCAGGCCCGACTCCGCCTCGGGCAATGAACAGTACTTC
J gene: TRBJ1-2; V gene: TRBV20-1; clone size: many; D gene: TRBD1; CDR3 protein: CSASERGRHGYTF; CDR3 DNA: TGCAGTGCTAGCGAAAGGGGGCGTCATGGCTACACCTTC
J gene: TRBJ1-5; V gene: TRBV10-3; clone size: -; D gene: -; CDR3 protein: CAMAAASNQPQHF; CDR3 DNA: TGTGCCATGGCTGCAGCTAGCAATCAGCCCCAGCATTTT
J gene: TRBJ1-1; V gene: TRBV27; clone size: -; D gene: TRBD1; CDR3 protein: CASSLLTGGPMNTEAFF; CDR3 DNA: TGTGCCAGCAGTTTATTGACAGGGGGCCCTATGAACACTGAAGCTTTCTTT
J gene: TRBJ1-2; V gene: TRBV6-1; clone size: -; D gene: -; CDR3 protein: CAILGDYGYTF; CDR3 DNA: TGTGCCATCCTCGGGGATTATGGCTACACCTTC
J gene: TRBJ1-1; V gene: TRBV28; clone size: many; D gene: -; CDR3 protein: CASSSFPNTEAFF; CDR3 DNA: TGTGCCAGCAGTTCGTTCCCGAACACTGAAGCTTTCTTT
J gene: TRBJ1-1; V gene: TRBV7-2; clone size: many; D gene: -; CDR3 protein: CASSFYSEAFF; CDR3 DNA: TGTGCCAGCAGCTTCTACAGTGAAGCTTTCTTT
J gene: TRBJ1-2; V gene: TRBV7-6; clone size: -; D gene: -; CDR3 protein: CASSPLEGLGGYTF; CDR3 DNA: TGTGCCAGCAGCCCACTGGAGGGTTTAGGTGGCTACACCTTC
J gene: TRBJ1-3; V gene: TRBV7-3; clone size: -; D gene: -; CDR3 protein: CASSPLGGAGNTIYF; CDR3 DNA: TGTGCCAGCAGCCCCTTGGGGGGGGCTGGAAACACCATATATTTT
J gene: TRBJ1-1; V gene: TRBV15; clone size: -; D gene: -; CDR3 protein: CATSRPRGHTVSRTEAFF; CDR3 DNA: TGTGCCACCAGCAGGCCTCGTGGGCACACAGTTTCGAGGACTGAAGCTTTCTTT
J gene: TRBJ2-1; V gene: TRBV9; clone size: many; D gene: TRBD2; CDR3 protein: CASSARGDGDEQFF; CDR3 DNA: TGTGCCAGCAGCGCGCGGGGGGACGGGGATGAGCAGTTCTTC
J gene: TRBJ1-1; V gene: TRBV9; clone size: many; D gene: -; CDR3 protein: CASSVGADTEAFF; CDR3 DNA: TGTGCCAGCAGCGTAGGGGCGGACACTGAAGCTTTCTTT
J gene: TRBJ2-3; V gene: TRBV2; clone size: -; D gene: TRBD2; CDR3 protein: CASRLRGDGGIDTQYF; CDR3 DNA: TGTGCCAGCAGGCTACGCGGGGACGGGGGGATAGATACGCAGTATTTT
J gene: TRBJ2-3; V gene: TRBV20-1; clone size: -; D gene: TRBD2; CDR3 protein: CSARGTGTSGGTSTDTQYF; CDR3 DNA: TGCAGTGCTAGAGGGACCGGGACTAGCGGGGGAACTAGCACAGATACGCAGTATTTT
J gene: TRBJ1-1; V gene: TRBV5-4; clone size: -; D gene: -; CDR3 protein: CASSLAGVGAEAFF; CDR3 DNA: TGTGCCAGCAGCTTGGCGGGGGTTGGTGCTGAAGCTTTCTTT
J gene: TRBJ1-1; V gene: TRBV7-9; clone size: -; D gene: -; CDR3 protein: CASSSRTVENTEAFF; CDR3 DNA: TGTGCCAGCAGCTCACGGACAGTAGAGAACACTGAAGCTTTCTTT
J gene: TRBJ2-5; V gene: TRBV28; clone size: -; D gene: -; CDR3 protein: CASSFPGASQETQYF; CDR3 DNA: TGTGCCAGCAGTTTCCCCGGGGCCTCCCAAGAGACCCAGTACTTC
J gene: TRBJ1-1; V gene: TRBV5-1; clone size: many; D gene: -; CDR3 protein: CASSSGTDYTEAFF; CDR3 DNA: TGCGCCAGCAGTTCCGGGACGGATTACACTGAAGCTTTCTTT
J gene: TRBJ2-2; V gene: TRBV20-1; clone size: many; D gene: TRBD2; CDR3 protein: CSARPFSGGEGAGELFF; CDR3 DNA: TGCAGTGCTAGGCCCTTTAGCGGGGGGGAAGGGGCCGGGGAGCTGTTTTTT
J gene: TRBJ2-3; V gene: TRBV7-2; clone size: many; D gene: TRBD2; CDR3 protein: CASSLAGGGADTQYF; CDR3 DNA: TGTGCCAGCAGCTTAGCGGGGGGGGGGGCAGATACGCAGTATTTT
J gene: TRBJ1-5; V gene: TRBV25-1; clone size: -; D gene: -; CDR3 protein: CASSGLGDNQPQHF; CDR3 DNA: TGTGCCAGCAGTGGCCTAGGGGACAATCAGCCCCAGCATTTT
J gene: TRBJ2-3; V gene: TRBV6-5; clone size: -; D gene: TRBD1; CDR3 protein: CASRDQGAGDTQYF; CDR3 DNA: TGTGCCAGCAGAGACCAGGGGGCGGGAGATACGCAGTATTTT
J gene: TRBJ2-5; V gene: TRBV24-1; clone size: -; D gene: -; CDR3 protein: CATSDLSTGLRSGTQYF; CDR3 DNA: TGTGCCACCAGTGATTTGTCGACAGGACTACGGTCGGGGACCCAGTACTTC
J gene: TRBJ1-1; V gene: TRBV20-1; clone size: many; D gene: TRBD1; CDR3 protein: CSARVPGTEDTEAFF; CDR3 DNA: TGCAGTGCTCGTGTTCCCGGGACAGAAGACACTGAAGCTTTCTTT